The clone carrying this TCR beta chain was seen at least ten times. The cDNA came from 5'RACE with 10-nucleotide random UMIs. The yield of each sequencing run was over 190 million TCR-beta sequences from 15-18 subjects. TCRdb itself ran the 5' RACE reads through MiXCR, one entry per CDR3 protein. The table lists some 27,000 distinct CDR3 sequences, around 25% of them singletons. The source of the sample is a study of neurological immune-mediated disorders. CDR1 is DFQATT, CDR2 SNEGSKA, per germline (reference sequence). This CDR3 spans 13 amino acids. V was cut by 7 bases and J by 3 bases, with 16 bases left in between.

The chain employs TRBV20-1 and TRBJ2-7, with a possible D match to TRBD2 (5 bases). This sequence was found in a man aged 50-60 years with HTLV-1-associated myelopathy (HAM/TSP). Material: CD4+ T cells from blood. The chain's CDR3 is CSGTPLGLYEQYF. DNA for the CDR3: TGCAGTGGAACCCCACTAGGACTCTACGAGCAGTACTTC.